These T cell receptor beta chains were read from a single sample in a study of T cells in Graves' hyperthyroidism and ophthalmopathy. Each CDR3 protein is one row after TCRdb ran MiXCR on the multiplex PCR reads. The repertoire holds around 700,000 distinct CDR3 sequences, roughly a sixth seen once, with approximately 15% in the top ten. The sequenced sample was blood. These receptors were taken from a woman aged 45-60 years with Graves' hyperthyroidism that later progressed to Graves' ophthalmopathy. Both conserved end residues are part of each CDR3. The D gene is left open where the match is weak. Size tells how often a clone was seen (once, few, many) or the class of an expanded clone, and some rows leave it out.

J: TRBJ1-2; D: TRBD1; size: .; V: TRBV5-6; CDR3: CASRNTGQGANYGYTF; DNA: TGTGCCAGCAGAAATACGGGACAGGGGGCGAACTATGGCTACACCTTC
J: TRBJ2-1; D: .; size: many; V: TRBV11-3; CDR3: CASSLGGGMSNEQFF; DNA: TGTGCCAGCAGCTTAGGAGGGGGGATGAGCAATGAGCAGTTCTTC
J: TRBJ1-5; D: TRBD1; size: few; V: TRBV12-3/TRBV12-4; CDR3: CASSRRQGANQPQHF; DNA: TGTGCCAGCAGCCGCCGACAGGGGGCGAATCAGCCCCAGCATTTT
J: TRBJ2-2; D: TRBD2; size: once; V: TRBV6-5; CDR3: CASSSGLAGDTGELFF; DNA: TGTGCCAGCAGTTCGGGACTAGCGGGGGACACCGGGGAGCTGTTTTTT
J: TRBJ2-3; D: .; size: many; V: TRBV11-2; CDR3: CASSSVRSTDTQYF; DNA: TGTGCCAGCAGCTCAGTCCGGTCCACAGATACGCAGTATTTT
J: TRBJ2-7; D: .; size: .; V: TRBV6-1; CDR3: CASSFDIVSYEQYF; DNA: TGTGCCAGCAGTTTCGACATAGTTTCCTACGAGCAGTACTTC
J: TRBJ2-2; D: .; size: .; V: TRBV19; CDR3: CASNRGLNTGELFF; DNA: TGTGCCAGTAACAGGGGACTTAACACCGGGGAGCTGTTTTTT
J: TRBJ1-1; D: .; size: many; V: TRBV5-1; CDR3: CASSPLPAENTEAFF; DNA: TGCGCCAGCAGCCCCTTACCGGCGGAGAACACTGAAGCTTTCTTT
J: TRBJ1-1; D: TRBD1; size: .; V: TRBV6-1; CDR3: CASSNPGQDTEAFF; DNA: TGTGCCAGCAGCAACCCCGGACAGGACACTGAAGCTTTCTTT
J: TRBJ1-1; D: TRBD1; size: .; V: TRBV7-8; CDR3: CASSLVAGGYTEAFF; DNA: TGTGCCAGCAGCTTAGTTGCAGGGGGATACACTGAAGCTTTCTTT
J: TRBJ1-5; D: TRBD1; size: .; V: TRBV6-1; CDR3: CASSSEQGNQPQHF; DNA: TGTGCCAGCAGTAGCGAACAGGGGAATCAGCCCCAGCATTTT
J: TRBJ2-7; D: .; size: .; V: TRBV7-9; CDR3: CASSFVSVAHEQYF; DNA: TGTGCCAGCAGCTTTGTTAGCGTGGCCCACGAGCAGTACTTC
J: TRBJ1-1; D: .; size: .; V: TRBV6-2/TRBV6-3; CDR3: CASRSGGTEVFF; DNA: TGTGCCAGCAGGTCGGGGGGGACTGAAGTTTTCTTT
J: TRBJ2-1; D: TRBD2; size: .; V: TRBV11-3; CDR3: CASSLWTSGGAVNEQFF; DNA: TGTGCCAGCAGCTTATGGACTAGCGGGGGGGCAGTCAATGAGCAGTTCTTC
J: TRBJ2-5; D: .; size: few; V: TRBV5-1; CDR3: CASSLEGGDQETQYF; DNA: TGCGCCAGCAGCTTGGAGGGCGGGGATCAAGAGACCCAGTACTTC
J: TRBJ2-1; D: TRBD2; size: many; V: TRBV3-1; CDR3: CASSQSGRVTYNEQFF; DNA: TGTGCCAGCAGCCAATCAGGGAGGGTCACCTACAATGAGCAGTTCTTC
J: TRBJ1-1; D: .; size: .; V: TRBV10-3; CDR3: CAISESSGEGTEAFF; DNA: TGTGCCATCAGTGAGTCGTCTGGGGAGGGGACTGAAGCTTTCTTT
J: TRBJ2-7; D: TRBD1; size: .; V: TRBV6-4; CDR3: CASSDYRQGAKSYEQYF; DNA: TGTGCCAGCAGTGACTACCGACAGGGGGCAAAATCCTACGAGCAGTACTTC
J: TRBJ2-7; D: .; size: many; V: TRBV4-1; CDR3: CASSRSSTDPYEQYF; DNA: TGCGCCAGCAGCCGAAGCTCGACAGATCCCTACGAGCAGTACTTC
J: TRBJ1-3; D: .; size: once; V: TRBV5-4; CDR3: CASSIQNSGNTIYF; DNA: TGTGCCAGCAGCATACAGAACTCTGGAAACACCATATATTTT
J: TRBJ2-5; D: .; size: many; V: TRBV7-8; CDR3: CASSPPVEETQYF; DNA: TGTGCCAGCAGCCCCCCCGTAGAAGAGACCCAGTACTTC
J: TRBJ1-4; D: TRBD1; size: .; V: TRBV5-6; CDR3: CASSLTGEGEKLFF; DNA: TGTGCCAGCAGTCTGACAGGGGAAGGAGAAAAACTGTTTTTT
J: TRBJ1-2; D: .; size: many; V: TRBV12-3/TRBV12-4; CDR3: CASSSDISLNYGYTF; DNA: TGTGCCAGCAGTTCCGACATATCACTGAACTATGGCTACACCTTC
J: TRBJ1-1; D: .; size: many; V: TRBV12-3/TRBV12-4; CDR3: CASSHGDGNTEAFF; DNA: TGTGCCAGCAGTCATGGCGACGGGAACACTGAAGCTTTCTTT
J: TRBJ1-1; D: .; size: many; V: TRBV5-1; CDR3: CASSLQDGGSTEAFF; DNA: TGCGCCAGCAGCTTGCAAGATGGGGGTAGCACTGAAGCTTTCTTT
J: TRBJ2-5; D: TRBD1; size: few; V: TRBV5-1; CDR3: CASSLYSGGAETQYF; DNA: TGCGCCAGCAGCTTGTACTCAGGGGGAGCAGAGACCCAGTACTTC
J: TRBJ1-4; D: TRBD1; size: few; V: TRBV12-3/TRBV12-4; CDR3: CASSRRGIPEKLSF; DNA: TGTGCCAGCAGTCGCAGGGGGATTCCCGAAAAACTGTCTTTT
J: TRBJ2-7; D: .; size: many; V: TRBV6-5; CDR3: CASSYGNPYEQYF; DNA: TGTGCCAGCAGTTACGGGAACCCCTACGAGCAGTACTTC
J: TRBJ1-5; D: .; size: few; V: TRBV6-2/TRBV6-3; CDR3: CASIAGDLGDSNQPQHF; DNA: TGTGCCAGCATTGCAGGGGATTTGGGGGATAGCAATCAGCCCCAGCATTTT
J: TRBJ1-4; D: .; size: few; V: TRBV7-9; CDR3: CASSASRSETTNEKLFF; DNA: TGTGCCAGCAGCGCGAGCCGGTCTGAAACAACTAATGAAAAACTGTTTTTT
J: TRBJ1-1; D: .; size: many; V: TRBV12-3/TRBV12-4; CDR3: CASTSRGTEAFF; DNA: TGTGCCAGCACCTCCCGGGGCACTGAAGCTTTCTTT
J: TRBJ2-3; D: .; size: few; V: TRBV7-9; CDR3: CASSSVSTDTQYF; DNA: TGTGCCAGCAGCTCGGTTAGCACAGATACGCAGTATTTT
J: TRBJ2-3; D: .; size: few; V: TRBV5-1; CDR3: CASSSLQGVFTDTQYF; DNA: TGCGCCAGCAGCTCTTTACAGGGTGTGTTCACAGATACGCAGTATTTT
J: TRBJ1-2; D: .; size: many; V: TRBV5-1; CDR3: CASNGDSYGYTF; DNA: TGCGCCAGCAACGGGGACTCGTATGGCTACACCTTC
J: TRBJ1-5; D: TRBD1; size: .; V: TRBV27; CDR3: CASSYRGISQPQHF; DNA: TGTGCCAGCAGTTACAGGGGGATTAGCCAGCCCCAGCATTTT
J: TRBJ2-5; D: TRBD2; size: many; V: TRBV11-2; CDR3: CASSLDHWRGGEETQYF; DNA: TGTGCCAGCAGCTTAGATCACTGGCGGGGGGGGGAAGAGACCCAGTACTTC
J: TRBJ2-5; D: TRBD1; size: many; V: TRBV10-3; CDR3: CAISGDRGETQYF; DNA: TGTGCCATCAGTGGTGACAGGGGAGAGACCCAGTACTTC
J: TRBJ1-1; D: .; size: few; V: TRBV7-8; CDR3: CASSFPGGRVKEAFF; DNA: TGTGCCAGCAGCTTCCCGGGGGGGCGAGTGAAAGAAGCTTTCTTT
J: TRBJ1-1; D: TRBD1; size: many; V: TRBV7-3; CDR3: CASSLRDRVEAFF; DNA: TGTGCCAGCAGCCTCCGGGACAGGGTTGAAGCTTTCTTT
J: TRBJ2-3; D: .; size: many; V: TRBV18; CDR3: CASSPGQGGTDTQYF; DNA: TGTGCCAGCAGCCCCGGGCAGGGAGGTACAGATACGCAGTATTTT
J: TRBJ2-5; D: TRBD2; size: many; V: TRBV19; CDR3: CASSRGERFQETQYF; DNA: TGTGCCAGTAGTCGGGGGGAGCGGTTTCAAGAGACCCAGTACTTC
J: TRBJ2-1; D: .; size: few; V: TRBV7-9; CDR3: CASRRQEAMDEQFF; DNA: TGTGCCAGCAGGAGACAAGAGGCGATGGATGAGCAGTTCTTC
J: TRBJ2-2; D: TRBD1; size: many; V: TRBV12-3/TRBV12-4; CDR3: CASSIRTGNTGELFF; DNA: TGTGCCAGCAGCATTCGGACAGGGAACACCGGGGAGCTGTTTTTT
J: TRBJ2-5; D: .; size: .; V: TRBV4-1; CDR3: CASSQGAGYQETQYF; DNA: TGCGCCAGCAGCCAAGGCGCGGGCTACCAAGAGACCCAGTACTTC
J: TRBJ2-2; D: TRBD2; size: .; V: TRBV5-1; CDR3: CASSLETSPNTGELFF; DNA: TGCGCCAGCAGCTTGGAGACTAGCCCGAACACCGGGGAGCTGTTTTTT
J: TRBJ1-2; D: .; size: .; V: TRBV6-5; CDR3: CASSYLGLTSDYGYTF; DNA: TGTGCCAGCAGTTACTTAGGTTTGACGTCAGACTATGGCTACACCTTC
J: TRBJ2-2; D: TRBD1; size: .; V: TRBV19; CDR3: CASRTDRGNTGELFF; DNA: TGTGCCAGTAGAACCGACAGGGGTAACACCGGGGAGCTGTTTTTT
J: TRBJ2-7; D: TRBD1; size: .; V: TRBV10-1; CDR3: CASDAPGTGLDYEQYF; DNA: TGCGCCAGCGACGCCCCCGGGACAGGACTTGACTACGAGCAGTACTTC
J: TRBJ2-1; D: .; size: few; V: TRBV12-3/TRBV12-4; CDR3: CASSPLSADPGDEQFF; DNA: TGTGCCAGCAGTCCGCTGAGCGCAGACCCTGGGGATGAGCAGTTCTTC
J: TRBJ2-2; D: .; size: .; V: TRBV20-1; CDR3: CSARADLGTGELFF; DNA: TGCAGTGCTAGGGCCGATTTGGGCACCGGGGAGCTGTTTTTT
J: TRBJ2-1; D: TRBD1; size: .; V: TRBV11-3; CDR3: CASSLDRDREQFF; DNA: TGTGCCAGCAGCTTAGACAGGGACAGGGAGCAGTTCTTC
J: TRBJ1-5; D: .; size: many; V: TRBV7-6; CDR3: CASSLVGGPEQPQHF; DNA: TGTGCCAGCAGCTTAGTCGGGGGACCCGAGCAGCCCCAGCATTTT
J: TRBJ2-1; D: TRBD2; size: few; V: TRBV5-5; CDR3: CASSSRPSGPNIFFYNEQFF; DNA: TGTGCCAGCAGCTCGCGGCCTAGCGGCCCGAATATATTTTTCTACAATGAGCAGTTCTTC